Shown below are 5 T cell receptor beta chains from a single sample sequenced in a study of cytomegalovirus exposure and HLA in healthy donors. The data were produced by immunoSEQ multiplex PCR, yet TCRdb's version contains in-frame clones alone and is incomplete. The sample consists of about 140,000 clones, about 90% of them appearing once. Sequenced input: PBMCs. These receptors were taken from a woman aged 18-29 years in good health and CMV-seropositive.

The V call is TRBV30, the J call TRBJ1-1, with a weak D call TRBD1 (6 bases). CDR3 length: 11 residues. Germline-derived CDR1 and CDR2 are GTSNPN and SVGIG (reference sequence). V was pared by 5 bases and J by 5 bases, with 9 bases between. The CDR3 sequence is CAWGRGTEAFF. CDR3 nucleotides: TGTGCCTGGGGAAGGGGGACTGAAGCTTTCTTT.

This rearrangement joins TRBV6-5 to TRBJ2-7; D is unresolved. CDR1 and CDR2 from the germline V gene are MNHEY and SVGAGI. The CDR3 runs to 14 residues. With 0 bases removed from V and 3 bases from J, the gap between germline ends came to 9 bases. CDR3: CASSYSGRNYEQYF. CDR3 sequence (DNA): TGTGCCAGCAGTTACTCTGGCAGAAACTACGAGCAGTACTTC.

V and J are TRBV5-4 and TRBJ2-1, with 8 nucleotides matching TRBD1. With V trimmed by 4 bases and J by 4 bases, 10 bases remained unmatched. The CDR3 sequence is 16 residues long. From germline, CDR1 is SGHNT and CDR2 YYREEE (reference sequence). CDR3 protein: CASSPPGNRGYNEQFF. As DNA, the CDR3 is TGTGCCAGCAGCCCCCCCGGGAACAGGGGGTACAATGAGCAGTTCTTC.

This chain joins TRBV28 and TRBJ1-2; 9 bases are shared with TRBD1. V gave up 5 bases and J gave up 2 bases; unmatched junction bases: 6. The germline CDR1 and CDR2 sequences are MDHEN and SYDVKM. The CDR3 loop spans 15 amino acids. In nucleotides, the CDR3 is TGTGCCAGCAGTCTACCCGGACAGGGGAACTATGGCTACACCTTC. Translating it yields CASSLPGQGNYGYTF.

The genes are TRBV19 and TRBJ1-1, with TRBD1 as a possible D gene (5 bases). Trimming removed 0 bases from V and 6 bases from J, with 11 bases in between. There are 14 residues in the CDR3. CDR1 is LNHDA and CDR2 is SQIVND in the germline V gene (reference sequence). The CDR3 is CASSIDRGGAEAFF. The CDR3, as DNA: TGTGCCAGTAGTATAGACCGGGGAGGGGCTGAAGCTTTCTTT.